A selection of T cell receptor beta chains follows, all from one sample in a study of blood T cell repertoires in COVID-19. Assay used: immunoSEQ multiplex PCR; TCRdb lists only in-frame clones, some missing. The table has 250,000 to 300,000 clones, about 88% seen once. Sequencing was performed on peripheral blood. Receptors were obtained from a man between 18 and 29 years old with active or convalescent COVID-19. The CDR3 runs from the conserved cysteine through the conserved F or W. D genes are given only for firm matches. The size field is filled for only some rows; it gives once, few, many or a size class.

J gene: TRBJ2-5
V gene: TRBV9
clone size: .
D gene: .
CDR3 protein: CASSSGQPQETQYF
CDR3 DNA: TGTGCCAGCAGCAGTGGACAGCCTCAAGAGACCCAGTACTTC

J gene: TRBJ2-1
V gene: TRBV30
clone size: once
D gene: TRBD2
CDR3 protein: CAWCPSGDEQFF
CDR3 DNA: TGTGCCTGGTGCCCTAGCGGCGATGAGCAGTTCTTC

J gene: TRBJ2-7
V gene: TRBV1
clone size: few
D gene: .
CDR3 protein: CTSSGEIRGHSYEQYF
CDR3 DNA: TGCACCAGCAGCGGGGAGATTAGAGGCCACTCCTACGAGCAGTACTTC

J gene: TRBJ2-2
V gene: TRBV7-6
clone size: .
D gene: .
CDR3 protein: CASSSHRVTWAGELFF
CDR3 DNA: TGTGCCAGCAGCTCGCACAGGGTGACTTGGGCCGGGGAGCTGTTTTTT

J gene: TRBJ2-5
V gene: TRBV14
clone size: .
D gene: .
CDR3 protein: CASSQAAGSVETQYF
CDR3 DNA: TGTGCCAGCAGCCAAGCGGCGGGATCTGTAGAGACCCAGTACTTC

J gene: TRBJ2-7
V gene: TRBV4-2
clone size: .
D gene: TRBD2
CDR3 protein: CASSPGTSSSPYEQYF
CDR3 DNA: TGTGCCAGCAGCCCCGGGACTAGCTCCTCACCCTACGAGCAGTACTTC

J gene: TRBJ1-5
V gene: TRBV10-3
clone size: .
D gene: TRBD1
CDR3 protein: CAIGGTGGDGNQPQHF
CDR3 DNA: TGTGCCATCGGTGGGACAGGGGGCGATGGCAATCAGCCCCAGCATTTT

J gene: TRBJ1-2
V gene: TRBV19
clone size: .
D gene: TRBD1
CDR3 protein: CASRPDRAGYGYTF
CDR3 DNA: TGTGCCAGTAGACCGGACAGGGCAGGGTATGGCTACACCTTC

J gene: TRBJ1-3
V gene: TRBV19
clone size: once
D gene: TRBD1
CDR3 protein: CASSERQGRSGNTIYF
CDR3 DNA: TGTGCCAGTAGTGAAAGACAGGGGAGGTCGGGAAACACCATATATTTT

J gene: TRBJ2-7
V gene: TRBV27
clone size: .
D gene: .
CDR3 protein: CASSGLQSPYEQYF
CDR3 DNA: TGTGCCAGCAGTGGTTTACAGTCCCCCTACGAGCAGTACTTC

J gene: TRBJ2-3
V gene: TRBV7-7
clone size: .
D gene: TRBD1
CDR3 protein: CASSSSGQGTDTQYF
CDR3 DNA: TGTGCCAGCAGCTCTTCGGGACAGGGGACAGATACGCAGTATTTT

J gene: TRBJ2-7
V gene: TRBV4-1
clone size: many
D gene: TRBD2
CDR3 protein: CASSQDRLAVRYEQYF
CDR3 DNA: TGCGCCAGCAGCCAAGATCGTCTAGCGGTGAGATACGAGCAGTACTTC

J gene: TRBJ2-5
V gene: TRBV5-1
clone size: .
D gene: .
CDR3 protein: CASSGSPGETQYF
CDR3 DNA: TGCGCCAGCTCCGGGTCTCCAGGGGAGACCCAGTACTTC

J gene: TRBJ2-7
V gene: TRBV28
clone size: .
D gene: .
CDR3 protein: CASRTYSPTSYEQYF
CDR3 DNA: TGTGCCAGCAGGACGTACAGCCCGACCTCCTACGAGCAGTACTTC

J gene: TRBJ2-1
V gene: TRBV4-1
clone size: .
D gene: .
CDR3 protein: CASSQPGGTDNTNEQFF
CDR3 DNA: TGCGCCAGCAGCCAACCGGGGGGGACAGACAACACGAATGAGCAGTTCTTC

J gene: TRBJ1-6
V gene: TRBV9
clone size: .
D gene: .
CDR3 protein: CASSPGQSAGSPLHF
CDR3 DNA: TGTGCCAGCAGCCCAGGACAGTCAGCGGGGTCACCCCTCCACTTT

J gene: TRBJ2-7
V gene: TRBV11-3
clone size: .
D gene: TRBD1
CDR3 protein: CASRSRGQGAYEQYF
CDR3 DNA: TGTGCCAGCAGAAGTAGGGGACAGGGGGCTTACGAGCAGTACTTC

J gene: TRBJ1-1
V gene: TRBV19
clone size: .
D gene: TRBD1
CDR3 protein: CASSIAAGGVEGSTEAFF
CDR3 DNA: TGTGCCAGTAGTATCGCGGCAGGGGGCGTTGAGGGTTCCACAGAAGCTTTCTTT

J gene: TRBJ2-3
V gene: TRBV19
clone size: .
D gene: .
CDR3 protein: CASSRDSRFTDTQYF
CDR3 DNA: TGTGCCAGTAGCCGGGACTCTCGATTCACAGATACGCAGTATTTT

J gene: TRBJ1-2
V gene: TRBV4-1
clone size: .
D gene: .
CDR3 protein: CASSQPGNRANYGYTF
CDR3 DNA: TGCGCCAGCAGCCAGCCTGGGAACAGGGCCAACTATGGCTACACCTTC

J gene: TRBJ2-6
V gene: TRBV6-5
clone size: .
D gene: .
CDR3 protein: CASSYDGSSGANVLTF
CDR3 DNA: TGTGCCAGCAGTTACGACGGGTCCTCTGGGGCCAACGTCCTGACTTTC

J gene: TRBJ1-6
V gene: TRBV6-5
clone size: .
D gene: .
CDR3 protein: CASSWSSGDVNSPLHF
CDR3 DNA: TGTGCCAGCAGTTGGAGTTCAGGGGACGTCAATTCACCCCTCCACTTT

J gene: TRBJ2-1
V gene: TRBV30
clone size: .
D gene: TRBD2
CDR3 protein: CAWRPGLAINNEQFF
CDR3 DNA: TGTGCCTGGAGGCCGGGACTAGCGATAAACAATGAGCAGTTCTTC

J gene: TRBJ2-4
V gene: TRBV11-1
clone size: .
D gene: TRBD2
CDR3 protein: CASSPRTSGGKNIQYF
CDR3 DNA: TGTGCCAGCAGCCCCCGGACTAGCGGGGGGAAAAACATTCAGTACTTC

J gene: TRBJ2-7
V gene: TRBV5-4
clone size: .
D gene: .
CDR3 protein: CASSQINSYEQYF
CDR3 DNA: TGTGCCAGCAGCCAAATCAACTCCTACGAGCAGTACTTC

J gene: TRBJ2-7
V gene: TRBV6-2/TRBV6-3
clone size: .
D gene: .
CDR3 protein: CASSPPDYSYEQYF
CDR3 DNA: TGTGCCAGCAGTCCCCCGGACTACTCCTACGAGCAGTACTTC

J gene: TRBJ2-1
V gene: TRBV10-2
clone size: .
D gene: .
CDR3 protein: CASSGGGGASYNEQFF
CDR3 DNA: TGCGCCAGCAGTGGAGGCGGCGGGGCCTCCTACAATGAGCAGTTCTTC

J gene: TRBJ2-2
V gene: TRBV4-3
clone size: few
D gene: .
CDR3 protein: CASSQEYIPVGELFF
CDR3 DNA: TGCGCCAGCAGCCAAGAGTATATCCCGGTCGGGGAGCTGTTTTTT

J gene: TRBJ1-5
V gene: TRBV2
clone size: .
D gene: .
CDR3 protein: CASSSDIGPQHF
CDR3 DNA: TGTGCCAGCAGCTCCGACATTGGGCCCCAGCATTTT

J gene: TRBJ1-4
V gene: TRBV6-1
clone size: .
D gene: TRBD1
CDR3 protein: CASSEANTPGQGWAREKLFF
CDR3 DNA: TGTGCCAGCAGTGAAGCTAACACTCCGGGACAGGGGTGGGCGCGTGAAAAACTGTTTTTT

J gene: TRBJ2-5
V gene: TRBV7-2
clone size: .
D gene: TRBD2
CDR3 protein: CASSSRLAGEETQYF
CDR3 DNA: TGTGCCAGCAGTTCTCGACTAGCGGGAGAGGAGACCCAGTACTTC

J gene: TRBJ1-2
V gene: TRBV6-2/TRBV6-3
clone size: .
D gene: .
CDR3 protein: CASSSPDRSASGYTF
CDR3 DNA: TGTGCCAGCAGTTCGCCAGACAGATCTGCCTCCGGCTACACCTTC

J gene: TRBJ2-5
V gene: TRBV4-1
clone size: .
D gene: .
CDR3 protein: CASSQVAEETQYF
CDR3 DNA: TGCGCCAGCAGCCAGGTAGCGGAGGAGACCCAGTACTTC

J gene: TRBJ2-7
V gene: TRBV7-9
clone size: .
D gene: TRBD2
CDR3 protein: CASSLAPSGGYEQYF
CDR3 DNA: TGTGCCAGCAGCTTAGCGCCTAGCGGGGGATACGAGCAGTACTTC

J gene: TRBJ2-5
V gene: TRBV11-3
clone size: .
D gene: .
CDR3 protein: CASSLDAEETQYF
CDR3 DNA: TGTGCCAGCAGCTTAGATGCGGAAGAGACCCAGTACTTC

J gene: TRBJ1-5
V gene: TRBV3-1/TRBV3-2
clone size: few
D gene: TRBD1
CDR3 protein: CASSQGDRGQPQHF
CDR3 DNA: TGTGCCAGCAGCCAAGGGGACAGGGGCCAGCCCCAGCATTTT

J gene: TRBJ1-1
V gene: TRBV19
clone size: .
D gene: .
CDR3 protein: CASSMETDVNTEAFF
CDR3 DNA: TGTGCCAGTAGTATGGAGACAGATGTGAACACTGAAGCTTTCTTT

J gene: TRBJ2-4
V gene: TRBV4-3
clone size: .
D gene: TRBD2
CDR3 protein: CASSQDSGRNIQYF
CDR3 DNA: TGCGCCAGCAGCCAAGATAGCGGGAGAAACATTCAGTACTTC

J gene: TRBJ2-7
V gene: TRBV14
clone size: .
D gene: TRBD1
CDR3 protein: CARTQDRAYEQYF
CDR3 DNA: TGTGCCAGGACCCAGGACAGGGCCTACGAGCAGTACTTC

J gene: TRBJ1-2
V gene: TRBV7-9
clone size: .
D gene: .
CDR3 protein: CASSKDSKNYGYTF
CDR3 DNA: TGTGCCAGCAGTAAAGACAGCAAGAACTATGGCTACACCTTC

J gene: TRBJ2-7
V gene: TRBV18
clone size: .
D gene: .
CDR3 protein: CASSPEGYEQYF
CDR3 DNA: TGTGCCAGCTCCCCAGAGGGCTACGAGCAGTACTTC

J gene: TRBJ2-1
V gene: TRBV6-5
clone size: .
D gene: .
CDR3 protein: CASIRFRASYNEQFF
CDR3 DNA: TGTGCCAGCATTCGATTCAGGGCCTCCTACAATGAGCAGTTCTTC

J gene: TRBJ1-1
V gene: TRBV9
clone size: .
D gene: TRBD1
CDR3 protein: CASSVSWTGSTEAFF
CDR3 DNA: TGTGCCAGCAGCGTCTCCTGGACAGGGAGCACTGAAGCTTTCTTT

J gene: TRBJ2-3
V gene: TRBV7-9
clone size: .
D gene: TRBD2
CDR3 protein: CASSFGTSGTDTQYF
CDR3 DNA: TGTGCCAGCAGCTTCGGGACTAGCGGCACAGATACGCAGTATTTT

J gene: TRBJ2-5
V gene: TRBV7-7
clone size: .
D gene: TRBD1
CDR3 protein: CASSRDSWSQETQYF
CDR3 DNA: TGTGCTAGCAGCCGGGACAGCTGGAGCCAAGAGACCCAGTACTTC

J gene: TRBJ2-2
V gene: TRBV7-2
clone size: .
D gene: TRBD1
CDR3 protein: CASSLAYRGRGTGELFF
CDR3 DNA: TGTGCCAGCAGCTTAGCGTACAGGGGCCGGGGTACCGGGGAGCTGTTTTTT

J gene: TRBJ1-2
V gene: TRBV28
clone size: .
D gene: .
CDR3 protein: CVTAGAYGYTF
CDR3 DNA: TGTGTCACGGCCGGAGCCTATGGCTACACCTTC

J gene: TRBJ2-2
V gene: TRBV6-5
clone size: .
D gene: .
CDR3 protein: CASSSGTPNTGELFF
CDR3 DNA: TGTGCCAGCAGTTCCGGGACACCTAACACCGGGGAGCTGTTTTTT

J gene: TRBJ1-4
V gene: TRBV28
clone size: .
D gene: .
CDR3 protein: CASSFPSFGSGLFF
CDR3 DNA: TGTGCCAGCAGTTTCCCTTCTTTCGGGTCGGGTCTGTTTTTT

J gene: TRBJ2-3
V gene: TRBV4-3
clone size: .
D gene: .
CDR3 protein: CASSLIGGTDTQYF
CDR3 DNA: TGCGCCAGCAGCCTCATCGGGGGCACAGATACGCAGTATTTT

J gene: TRBJ1-1
V gene: TRBV6-1
clone size: .
D gene: .
CDR3 protein: CASSEREWLRAFF
CDR3 DNA: TGTGCCAGCAGTGAACGCGAATGGTTACGGGCTTTCTTT

J gene: TRBJ2-5
V gene: TRBV7-2
clone size: .
D gene: TRBD2
CDR3 protein: CASSLGAGGNQETQYF
CDR3 DNA: TGTGCCAGCAGCTTAGGAGCGGGGGGGAACCAAGAGACCCAGTACTTC

J gene: TRBJ2-1
V gene: TRBV4-2
clone size: .
D gene: TRBD2
CDR3 protein: CASSQSASGYNEQFF
CDR3 DNA: TGTGCCAGCAGCCAATCCGCTAGCGGCTACAATGAGCAGTTCTTC

J gene: TRBJ2-1
V gene: TRBV12-3/TRBV12-4
clone size: once
D gene: TRBD2
CDR3 protein: CASTRLADEQFF
CDR3 DNA: TGTGCCAGCACCCGACTAGCGGACGAGCAGTTCTTC

J gene: TRBJ1-2
V gene: TRBV28
clone size: once
D gene: TRBD1
CDR3 protein: CASKQGQGGYGYTF
CDR3 DNA: TGTGCCAGCAAACAAGGACAGGGGGGGTATGGCTACACCTTC

J gene: TRBJ2-7
V gene: TRBV6-1
clone size: few
D gene: .
CDR3 protein: CASSETSIYEQYF
CDR3 DNA: TGTGCCAGCAGTGAGACTAGTATCTACGAGCAGTACTTC